These 12 T cell receptor beta chains were all obtained from the same sample, sequenced in a study of cytomegalovirus exposure and HLA in healthy donors (dated by TCRdb to about 2017). Preparation of the library involved the immunoSEQ multiplex PCR assay. A mixture of 60 forward primers for TCR Vbeta segments and 13 reverse primers for TCR Jbeta segments was used in the multiplex PCR. Imported from immuneACCESS, the table was reduced by TCRdb to in-frame sequences with V and J called. These copies leave out some clones; in studies compared against another copy, an unresolved V gene accounts for under half, and the cause of the remainder is not known. Here the sample has 110,000 or so clones; less than 80% occur a single time. The leading ten clones occupy 7.7% of the sample. The sample comprised PBMCs. Receptors originate from a woman between 50 and 59 years old in good health and CMV-seropositive.

This sequence joins TRBV5-4 and TRBJ2-3; TRBD2 matches 9 bases. The V segment lost 0 bases and the J segment 0 bases; nucleotides outside the gene matches: 2. The length of the CDR3 is 16 residues. In germline, CDR1 is SGHNT, CDR2 YYREEE (reference sequence). CDR3 sequence (DNA): TGTGCCAGCAGCTTGGCTAGCGGGACCAGCACAGATACGCAGTATTTT. Translation gives CASSLASGTSTDTQYF.

The chain couples TRBV14 to TRBJ2-5; D ambiguous. Germline CDR1 is SGHDN and CDR2 is FVKESK. CDR3 length: 16 residues. Deletions cut 0 bases from V and 4 bases from J, with 15 bases between. The CDR3 DNA is TGTGCCAGCAGCCAAGACCAAAGAGAATTACTAGAGACCCAGTACTTC. Amino acid sequence: CASSQDQRELLETQYF.

The chain combines TRBV7-2 with TRBJ2-7, with 8 bases lining up with TRBD2. This CDR3 has 14 amino acids. Germline V gene sequence: CDR1 SGHTA, CDR2 FQGNSA. Trimming cost V 3 bases and J 5 bases; bases outside gene matches: 6. For the CDR3, the DNA is TGTGCCAGCAGCTTGGGCGGGAGGATCGACGAGCAGTACTTC. Encoded protein: CASSLGGRIDEQYF.

The V and J genes are TRBV6-1 and TRBJ2-5; D not certain. Trimming removed 3 bases at V and 4 bases at J, with 6 bases between. The CDR3 is 12 residues long. The germline CDR1 and CDR2 sequences are MNHNS and SASEGT. The CDR3, as DNA: TGTGCCAGCAGTGACCCCGGAGAGACCCAGTACTTC. It translates to CASSDPGETQYF.

Comments on this clone: A junction end diverges from the germline sequence, so it may reflect a read error. The chain combines TRBV7-9 with TRBJ2-1; 10 bases line up with TRBD2. This CDR3 is 16 amino acids long. Germline CDR1 reads SEHNR; CDR2 reads FQNEAQ (reference sequence). CDR3 bases: TGTTCCAGCAGCTTAAAGCGGGAGGGTTACTACAATGAGCAGTTCTTC. It specifies CSSSLKREGYYNEQFF.

There are a few counts of this clone. This chain uses TRBV18 with TRBJ2-7; tentative D call: TRBD1 (5 bases). The germline V and J ends were trimmed by 3 bases and 6 bases, with 15 bases remaining between them. This CDR3 has 14 amino acids. Germline V CDR1 and CDR2: KGHSH, LQKENI. CDR3 amino acids: CASSPKVRQGEQYF. DNA of the CDR3: TGTGCCAGCTCACCCAAAGTCCGGCAGGGCGAGCAGTACTTC.

The chain joins TRBV19 to TRBJ1-4, with D unresolved. Deletions cut 5 bases from V and 8 bases from J, with 12 bases between. The CDR3 runs 13 residues. CDR1 and CDR2 from the germline V gene are LNHDA and SQIVND (reference sequence). CDR3 in DNA: TGTGCCAGTAGTCTACGGGAGGTGGAAAAACTGTTTTTT. Encoded protein: CASSLREVEKLFF.

This chain links TRBV14 with TRBJ2-2; a weak D match, TRBD2 (6 bases). There are 16 residues in the CDR3. V shed 1 base and J shed 4 bases, with 13 bases lying between them. Germline CDR1 is SGHDN and CDR2 is FVKESK. The CDR3 nucleotides are TGTGCCAGCAGCCAAGCAGCTCCGGAGGGCACCGGGGAGCTGTTTTTT. This translates into CASSQAAPEGTGELFF.

The chain is built from TRBV10-3 and TRBJ1-2, with TRBD1 identical over 7 bases. The CDR3 has 14 residues. Trimming removed 0 bases from V and 6 bases from J; junction bases left unmatched: 4. From germline, CDR1 is ENHRY and CDR2 SYGVKD. The CDR3 loop reads CAISESGGEDGYTF. CDR3 in DNA: TGTGCCATCAGTGAGTCAGGGGGCGAGGATGGCTACACCTTC.

This clone was found a few times. This chain connects TRBV7-2 to TRBJ1-6; D is ambiguous. V lost 5 bases to trimming and J lost 0 bases, with 8 bases between them. The CDR3 is made up of 15 amino acids. In germline, CDR1 is SGHTA, CDR2 FQGNSA. The CDR3 is CASSPGSSYNSPLHF. The CDR3 DNA is TGTGCCAGCAGCCCGGGGAGCTCCTATAATTCACCCCTCCACTTT.

The chain joins TRBV7-2 to TRBJ2-5; TRBD2 matches 11 bases. Trimming removed 1 base from V and 3 bases from J; junction bases left unmatched: 10. CDR3 length: 18 residues. CDR1 is SGHTA, CDR2 FQGNSA, per germline. CDR3 sequence (DNA): TGTGCCAGCAGCTTAGTCGGTAGCGGGGGGGCTAGTGAAGAGACCCAGTACTTC. This codes for CASSLVGSGGASEETQYF.

The V gene is TRBV28, the J gene TRBJ1-6; 11 bases line up with TRBD1. Germline trimming cut 3 bases from V and 7 bases from J; bases unmatched to any gene: 8. The germline V gene has CDR1 MDHEN and CDR2 SYDVKM. The CDR3 is 17 amino acids. DNA for the CDR3: TGTGCCAGCAGTTTCGGACAGGGGGCGATTCGGAATTCACCCCTCCACTTT. Translation: CASSFGQGAIRNSPLHF.